Each of the 25 T cell receptor beta chains below was sequenced from the same sample in a study of blood T cells in healthy people across ages. Next came a second PCR, run for about 7 to 12 cycles, which used a sample-barcoded 5' primer along with a J-beta primer mix. Via MiXCR, TCRdb re-called the 5' RACE reads, giving one row per CDR3 protein. This sample has about 2 million distinct CDR3 sequences, with around 48% found just once. The sample comprised blood. These receptors all come from a woman between 40 and 50 years old in good health.

V is TRBV29-1 and J is TRBJ1-2; 9 bases are shared with TRBD1. V shed 7 bases, J shed 2 bases, and the junction held 5 bases outside the gene matches. There are 13 residues in the CDR3. Germline values: CDR1 SQVTM, CDR2 ANQGSEA. CDR3 coding DNA: TGCAGCGGAGGGACAGGGAGAAACTATGGCTACACCTTC. Translating it yields CSGGTGRNYGYTF.

The rearrangement uses TRBV2 and TRBJ2-5; 11 bases map to TRBD2. The CDR3 contains 14 residues. V shed 10 bases, J shed 11 bases, and the junction held 15 bases outside the gene matches. CDR1 SNHLY and CDR2 FYNNEI come from the germline V gene. This CDR3 reads CATHSGGEYNEQYF. The CDR3 DNA reads TGTGCCACCCATAGCGGGGGGGAGTACAATGAGCAGTACTTC.

V and J are TRBV24-1 and TRBJ1-4, with unresolved D. The CDR3 covers 14 residues. Germline CDR1 reads KGHDR; CDR2 reads SFDVKD. V shed 4 bases and J shed 5 bases, with 10 bases lying between them. The CDR3 region is CATSEPGPNEKLFF. CDR3 in DNA: TGTGCCACCAGTGAGCCAGGTCCCAATGAAAAACTGTTTTTT.

As for this clonotype: A junction boundary mismatches the germline segment, possibly from a read error. This sequence joins TRBV27 and TRBJ1-2, with 11 nucleotides matching TRBD1. The germline V gene encodes CDR1 MNHEY and CDR2 SMNVEV (reference sequence). The length of the CDR3 is 14 residues. In DNA form, the CDR3 reads TGTGCCGGCAGTTGGGGACAGGGGGGCTATGGCTACACCTTC. Translated, it gives CAGSWGQGGYGYTF.

There are a few counts of this clonotype. J is TRBJ2-5 and V is TRBV7-2; TRBD1 is a possible D gene (6 bases). This CDR3 region has 15 residues. Deletions cut 5 bases from V and 5 bases from J, with 18 bases between. The V gene's germline CDR1 is SGHTA and CDR2 FQGNSA. CDR3 DNA: TGTGCCAGCAGCCTGGGGACACTAACGGGGGAGACCCAGTACTTC. As protein: CASSLGTLTGETQYF.

On this clonotype: Sequence at one end of the junction differs from germline and may be a read error. This chain connects TRBV7-2 to TRBJ2-2; 8 bases align to TRBD2. Germline CDR1 and CDR2: SGHTA and FQGNSA. This CDR3 spans 14 amino acids. CDR3 protein: CASGLAGSPGELFF. The CDR3 nucleotides read TGTGCCAGCGGCTTAGCGGGGTCCCCCGGGGAGCTGTTTTTT. Full variable domain (rest looked up from reference TRBV7-2 and TRBJ2-2): GAGVSQSPSNKVTEKGKDVELRCDPISGHTALYWYRQSLGQGLEFLIYFQGNSAPDKSGLPSDRFSAERTGGSVSTLTIQRTQQEDSAVYLCASGLAGSPGELFFGEGSRLTVL.

The chain combines TRBV20-1 with TRBJ1-2; D perhaps matches TRBD1 (5 bases). Trimming cost V 0 bases and J 3 bases, with 14 bases left between them. The CDR3 sequence is 15 residues long. Germline CDR1 is DFQATT and CDR2 is SNEGSKA (reference sequence). DNA for the CDR3: TGCAGTGCTAGAGATCGGGGGACGGGGTACTATGGCTACACCTTC. It yields the protein CSARDRGTGYYGYTF.

This chain uses TRBV6-2 or TRBV6-3 with TRBJ2-7, with TRBD1 matching over 10 bases. The J call may be faulty, since TRBJ2-5 better matches the DNA end. CDR1 is MNHEY, CDR2 SVGEGT, per germline. This CDR3 spans 15 amino acids. Written as DNA, the CDR3 is TGTGCCAGCAGTGCGGGTGACAGGGGGCGGCAGACCCAGTACTTC. This gives the protein CASSAGDRGRQTQYF.

The V gene is TRBV6-1, the J gene TRBJ1-4; D might be TRBD1 (6 bases). CDR3 size: 13 residues. Germline CDR1 and CDR2: MNHNS and SASEGT. V gave up 11 bases and J gave up 7 bases, with 17 bases separating them. DNA of the CDR3: TGTGCCTGCCAGCTCAGGGGTAGTGAAAAACTGTTTTTT. Encoded protein: CACQLRGSEKLFF.

The table lists this clonotype with a count of one. The chain combines TRBV29-1 with TRBJ1-2, with TRBD1 as a possible D gene (5 bases). CDR1 is SQVTM, CDR2 ANQGSEA, per germline. Trimming removed 4 bases at V and 12 bases at J, with 27 bases between. CDR3 length: 15 amino acids. DNA of the CDR3: TGCAGCGTTGGGGGGAGTAGGGGCGCGGCGTCGGGCAACACCTTC. Translation: CSVGGSRGAASGNTF.

CDR3 in DNA: TGCGCCAGCAGCTTGATATCAGGGTCGGCCAATTCACCCCTCCACTTT. This sequence encodes CASSLISGSANSPLHF. The V call is TRBV5-1, the J call TRBJ1-6; maybe TRBD1 (5 bases). The V gene lost 1 base and the J gene lost 7 bases, with 15 bases spanning the gap. Looked up from germline, CDR1 is SGHRS and CDR2 is YFSETQ. This CDR3 region has 16 residues.

V usage is TRBV20-1 and J usage is TRBJ1-2; D unresolved. The CDR3 spans 12 residues. Germline V CDR1 and CDR2: DFQATT, SNEGSKA (reference sequence). Trimming stripped 6 bases from V and 4 bases from J, with 12 bases between. The CDR3 loop is CSAHDGVYGYTF. The DNA of the CDR3 is TGCAGTGCGCATGATGGGGTCTATGGCTACACCTTC.

There are many counts of this clonotype. The J gene is TRBJ2-1, the V gene TRBV20-1; TRBD2 aligns across 12 bases. The CDR3 consists of 17 residues. After removal of 0 bases from V and 8 bases from J, the junction contained 11 bases not matched to a gene. The germline V gene encodes CDR1 DFQATT and CDR2 SNEGSKA (reference sequence). Written as DNA, the CDR3 is TGCAGTGCTAGAGATAGGCTAGCGGGGGGGCATACGGATGAGCAGTTCTTC. Amino acid sequence: CSARDRLAGGHTDEQFF.

This clonotype has just one count. The V and J genes are TRBV6-5 and TRBJ2-3, with D unclear. V was shortened by 0 bases and J by 1 base, with 8 bases between the two germline ends. Germline CDR1 is MNHEY and CDR2 is SVGAGI. This CDR3 is 15 amino acids long. The CDR3 protein is CASSYSFARTDTQYF. CDR3 nucleotide sequence: TGTGCCAGCAGTTACTCCTTTGCCCGCACAGATACGCAGTATTTT.

A few counts support this clonotype. The chain couples TRBV20-1 to TRBJ2-3; maybe TRBD2 (7 bases). V gave up 3 bases and J gave up 4 bases, with 14 bases separating them. The CDR3 length is 14 residues. The germline V gene has CDR1 DFQATT and CDR2 SNEGSKA (reference sequence). The DNA for the CDR3 is TGCAGTGCTAGCGGGGGGCAAAAGGCAGATACGCAGTATTTT. Amino acids: CSASGGQKADTQYF.

The V and J genes are TRBV3-1 and TRBJ1-2; 7 nucleotides line up with TRBD1. Per germline, CDR1 LGHDT and CDR2 YNNKEL (reference sequence). This CDR3 is 14 amino acids long. With V trimmed by 3 bases and J by 7 bases, 8 bases remained unmatched. The CDR3, as DNA: TGTGCCAGCAGCCAGAGACAGGGTCATAGTGGCTACACCTTC. Amino acid sequence: CASSQRQGHSGYTF.

The V call is TRBV28, the J call TRBJ1-4; 7 nucleotides align to TRBD1. The CDR3 covers 14 residues. The germline V gene encodes CDR1 MDHEN and CDR2 SYDVKM. Germline trimming cut 6 bases from V and 8 bases from J; bases unmatched to any gene: 9. The CDR3 DNA reads TGTGCCAGCAGACCGACCTCACAGGGGGAAAAACTGTTTTTT. Translation gives CASRPTSQGEKLFF.

The chain carries TRBV9 and TRBJ2-5, with 7 nucleotides matching TRBD2. The CDR3 runs 14 residues. J was trimmed by 4 bases and V by 3 bases; bases with no gene match: 6. CDR1 and CDR2 (germline): SGDLS, YYNGEE. The CDR3 here is CASSGSGPRETQYF. Written as DNA, the CDR3 is TGTGCCAGCAGCGGTAGCGGGCCGAGAGAGACCCAGTACTTC.

The chain is built from TRBV12-3 or TRBV12-4 and TRBJ2-1; D unclear. Trimming left V 2 bases short and J 7 bases short, with 9 bases between. CDR3 length: 13 residues. CDR3: CASSLTALNEQFF. Written as DNA, the CDR3 is TGTGCCAGCAGTTTAACAGCTCTGAATGAGCAGTTCTTC.

This clonotype was seen a few times. This chain uses TRBV7-2 with TRBJ2-1, with D perhaps TRBD1 or TRBD2 (6 bases each). Trimming took off 1 base at V and 4 bases at J, with 14 bases between the two ends. CDR1 and CDR2 from the germline V gene are SGHTA and FQGNSA. CDR3 length: 16 amino acids. For the CDR3, the DNA is TGTGCCAGCAGCTTAGTGGTGGGGGGCTGGTACAATGAGCAGTTCTTC. Its protein product is CASSLVVGGWYNEQFF.

Remarks on this clonotype: A far more abundant clone sits one base away, making this likely a read error. The chain joins TRBV6-2 or TRBV6-3 to TRBJ2-1; no definite D call. The CDR3 is 13 amino acids. CDR1 MNHEY and CDR2 SVGEGT come from the germline V gene. CDR3 protein: CASSSSSYSEQFF. As DNA, the CDR3 is TGTGCCAGCAGTTCCAGCTCCTACAGTGAGCAGTTCTTC.

This clonotype was counted only a few times. In DNA form, the CDR3 reads TGTGCCAGCAGAGCCAGGGACTACAATGAGCAGTTCTTC. Encoded protein: CASRARDYNEQFF. V and J are TRBV6-2 or TRBV6-3 and TRBJ2-1, with D perhaps TRBD1 (5 bases). The CDR3 totals 13 residues. Germline V gene lookup returns CDR1 MNHEY and CDR2 SVGEGT. V was trimmed by 6 bases and J by 3 bases, leaving 9 bases between them.

The chain joins TRBV12-3 or TRBV12-4 to TRBJ2-1; D tentatively reads TRBD1 or TRBD2 (5 bases each). V shed 3 bases and J shed 5 bases, with 14 bases lying between them. This CDR3 is 15 amino acids long. CDR3 sequence (DNA): TGTGCCAGCAGTTTTTGGGGGAAAGGTAACAATGAGCAGTTCTTC. This gives the protein CASSFWGKGNNEQFF.

This clonotype was observed a few times. This chain joins TRBV5-1 and TRBJ2-7; D is unresolved. The CDR3 covers 16 residues. Trimming cost V 0 bases and J 2 bases, with 15 bases left between them. Per germline, CDR1 SGHRS and CDR2 YFSETQ. The CDR3 DNA reads as TGCGCCAGCAGCTTGGCCCCCGCCAAAAACACCTACGAGCAGTACTTC. Encoded protein: CASSLAPAKNTYEQYF.

This clonotype showed up many times. The CDR3 spells CASSISGETQYF. The CDR3 nucleotides are TGTGCCAGCAGTATCAGTGGGGAGACCCAGTACTTC. This chain links TRBV13 with TRBJ2-5; unclear D gene. CDR3 length: 12 amino acids. V was trimmed by 6 bases and J by 5 bases, leaving 10 bases between them. The germline V gene encodes CDR1 PRHDT and CDR2 FYEKMQ (reference sequence). The entire variable domain, with the rest obtained from reference TRBV13 and TRBJ2-5, is as follows: AAGVIQSPRHLIKEKRETATLKCYPIPRHDTVYWYQQGPGQDPQFLISFYEKMQSDKGSIPDRFSAQQFSDYHSELNMSSLELGDSALYFCASSISGETQYFGPGTRLLVL.